The present T cell receptor beta chain was sequenced within a study of PD-L1 blockade in urothelial cancer. Study-wide context: A median roughly 140,000 T cells were found in blood samples.

Templates that were synthetic TCR analogs were spiked into each PCR. Only in-frame clones appear in the TCRdb table, and some are missing; sequencing was by immunoSEQ multiplex PCR. The table records some 60,000 clones, around 84% of them present only once. Germline V gene lookup returns CDR1 MDHEN and CDR2 SYDVKM. The CDR3 contains 19 residues. Trimming at V came to 3 bases and at J to 1 base, leaving 12 bases not matched to a gene. The chain uses TRBV28 and TRBJ2-5, with 12 bases lining up with TRBD1. The clonotype was recovered from a man in his forties or fifties with urothelial cancer. Sequencing used PBMCs, obtained around atezolizumab (anti-PD-L1) treatment. Here the CDR3 DNA reads TGTGCCAGCAGTTTTTCCGGGACAGGGGGCGGTGGGGGCCAAGAGACCCAGTACTTC. Encoded protein: CASSFSGTGGGGGQETQYF.